The sample holds many counts of the clone carrying this TCR beta chain. J lost 3 bases, V lost 5 bases, and 5 bases had no gene match. CDR1 and CDR2 (germline): SEHNR, FQNEAQ (reference sequence). This CDR3 is 14 amino acids long. The sample belongs to a study of T-cell memory formation after mild COVID-19. Study background: For the most part, TCR clusters were specific to one donor.

One entry per CDR3 protein, called by TCRdb with MiXCR from the 5' RACE reads. The sample lists about 200,000 distinct CDR3 sequences; 9.5% were seen once. This receptor was taken from a young man who had mild COVID-19 (a few samples of this study predate the infection). Cell type and time point are not known. V is TRBV7-9 and J is TRBJ2-7; 9 bases align to TRBD1. Material: PBMCs or a T cell subset sorted from them (not recorded which). The CDR3 sequence: CASSQDRGYYEQYF. The CDR3 DNA follows: TGTGCCAGCAGCCAGGACAGGGGCTACTACGAGCAGTACTTC.